This T cell receptor beta chain was obtained from a study of blood T cells in healthy people across ages (dated by TCRdb to about 2015). In the study overall: In model experiments, roughly one uniquely barcoded TCR beta cDNA molecule per two T cells was captured by template switching. The study measured age-related changes in TCR beta repertoire diversity using deep sequencing normalized with unique cDNA molecular identifiers. Two additional independent replicas of 1 million unique cDNA reads from the same blood draw were analyzed for two donors (one aged 18 to 30 and one aged 80 or older). To avoid experimental bias, donors of different ages were randomly spread across the sequencing lanes. Four age groups were formed from the donors: young (average approximately 15 years), middle-aged (just under 40), aged (more than 55) and long-lived (roughly 81).

CDR1 and CDR2, per the germline V gene (reference sequence), are SEHNR and FQNEAQ. Between the V and J ends, shortened by 1 base and 0 bases respectively, the junction contains 9 bases. Taken from cysteine to phenylalanine, the CDR3 has 15 residues. The retained sequence is limited to the CDR3, 45 bases, with the frame set at the first base. For this clonotype: This clone's antigen is unknown. Base qualities are not recorded, but no much larger clone differs from it by a single base.

The research as a whole found: Bulk unsorted PBMC profiling prevented conclusive comparison of naive and antigen-experienced compartments. Observed TCR beta diversity per million T cells fell roughly linearly with age, and a significant reduction was already apparent by age roughly 40. Compared with the aged group, the long-lived group had more naive CD4+ T cells, fewer expanded clones and increased TCR diversity, a pattern suggesting age selection. Total diversity estimates from one million sequenced T cells were considered lower bounds and underestimates. Donor CMV infection status was unknown, potentially confounding age-related changes in expanded clonotypes. The percentage of naive T cells measured by flow cytometry correlated strongly with observed TCR beta diversity.

The donors were roughly 38 Caucasian individuals from Russia, aged 6 to 90 years, who were systemically healthy. Approximately 9.3 milliliters of peripheral blood were collected from each donor into EDTA-treated Vacutainer tubes. Ficoll-Paque density-gradient centrifugation was used to isolate PBMCs, with at least 7 million obtained per sample. Total RNA was extracted from PBMCs with Trizol reagent, with at least 5.5 micrograms obtained per sample. For every donor, flow cytometry on a PBMC aliquot measured the percentage of naive CD45RAhigh/CD27high T cells. The library was built by means of 5' RACE. The instrument given in TCRdb is Illumina HiSeq 2500. The second PCR ran for roughly 7 to 12 cycles and used a J-beta primer mix along with a sample-barcoded 5' primer. A template-switch 5' adaptor carrying 12 random nucleotides introduced a unique molecular identifier onto each TCR beta cDNA molecule. Each sample yielded at least 3 million CDR3-containing paired-end reads. First-strand cDNA synthesis was performed from all RNA using the Mint cDNA synthesis kit, with priming by a TRBC-specific oligonucleotide. Following uracil-DNA glycosylase treatment, all cDNA underwent a first 18-cycle PCR with the universal primers M1SS and BC2_uni_R. In the paper's pipeline: Normalization of each sample was performed by random selection of 1 million high-quality reads, each carrying a distinct molecular identifier. Instead of being binned into consensus sequences, reads that shared molecular identifiers were thrown out. CDR3 identification, clonotype clustering and error correction used MiTCR with a Q25 quality threshold and the strictest error-elimination algorithm. A nonparametric unseen species model with Euler transformation was used to estimate a lower bound on total TCR beta diversity. The public reads were run again by TCRdb, first through fastp at Q25 and then through MiXCR, and only productive beta chains were kept. Every CDR3 protein is listed once, alongside the most common genes and DNA of its rows. TCRdb's processing, not the authors', yielded these V and J calls. This sample holds about 1.5 million distinct CDR3 sequences; 42% were observed only once. The ten largest clonotypes hold about 4% of the sample.

The origin of this receptor is a young woman in good health. The sequence joins TRBV7-9 to TRBJ1-2; TRBD1 is possibly the D segment (5 matching bases). The sample was blood. The CDR3 corresponds to CASSLGDGTNYGYTF. The nucleotide sequence is TGTGCCAGCAGCTTAGGGGACGGAACTAACTATGGCTACACCTTC.